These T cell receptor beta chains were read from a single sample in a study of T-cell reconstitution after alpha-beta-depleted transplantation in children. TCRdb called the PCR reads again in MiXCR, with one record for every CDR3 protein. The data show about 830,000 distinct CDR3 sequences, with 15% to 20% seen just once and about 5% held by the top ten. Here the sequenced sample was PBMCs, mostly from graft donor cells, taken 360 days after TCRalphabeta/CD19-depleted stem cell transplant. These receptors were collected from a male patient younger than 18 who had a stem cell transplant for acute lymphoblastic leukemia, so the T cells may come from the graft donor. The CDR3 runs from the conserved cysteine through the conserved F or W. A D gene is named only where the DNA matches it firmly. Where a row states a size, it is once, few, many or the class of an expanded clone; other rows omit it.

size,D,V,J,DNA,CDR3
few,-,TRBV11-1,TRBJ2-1,TGTGCCAGCAGCTTAGCGCGGAGCAGGGGGGTCTACAATGAGCAGTTCTTC,CASSLARSRGVYNEQFF
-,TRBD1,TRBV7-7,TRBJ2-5,TGTGCCAGCAGCTTAGGACAGGGTTGGTCCACGGAGACCCAGTACTTC,CASSLGQGWSTETQYF
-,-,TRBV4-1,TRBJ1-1,TGCGCCAGCAGCCAAGGGTTGGGAGGGAAGAGGGCGTACACTGAAGCTTTCTTT,CASSQGLGGKRAYTEAFF
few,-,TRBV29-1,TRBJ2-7,TGCAGCGTTGAGCGGGCTGCGGGCGAGCAGTACTTC,CSVERAAGEQYF
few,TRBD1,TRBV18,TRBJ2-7,TGTGCCAGCTCCCGGGTAACCGGGACAGGGAGTAAAGACGAGCAGTACTTC,CASSRVTGTGSKDEQYF
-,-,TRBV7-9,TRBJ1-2,TGTGCCAGCAGGGACAGATCTAACTATGGCTACACCTTC,CASRDRSNYGYTF
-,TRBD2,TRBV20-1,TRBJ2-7,TGCAGTGTAAGACTAGCGGGGATGAACGAGCAGTACTTC,CSVRLAGMNEQYF
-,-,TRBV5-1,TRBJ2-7,TGCGCCAGCAGACAAACTTCCCCGGTCTACGAGCAGTACTTC,CASRQTSPVYEQYF
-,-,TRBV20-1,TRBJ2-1,TGCAGTGCTAGAGATCTCTTATACAATGAGCAGTTCTTC,CSARDLLYNEQFF
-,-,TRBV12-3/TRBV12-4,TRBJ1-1,TGTGCCAGCAGTTGGCCCCCCGGGACAGAAGCTTTCTTT,CASSWPPGTEAFF
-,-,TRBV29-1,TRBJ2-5,TGCAGCGTCGGACACAGAATGCAGTACTTC,CSVGHRMQYF
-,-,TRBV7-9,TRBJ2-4,TGTGCCAGCAGCTTCTATAGCAGGGAGAGCCCTTACTTC,CASSFYSRESPYF
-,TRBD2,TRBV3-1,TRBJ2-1,TGTGCCAGCAGCCATAGCGGGAGGGGTTACAATGAGCAGTTCTTC,CASSHSGRGYNEQFF
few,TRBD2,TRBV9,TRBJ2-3,TGTGCCAGCAGCATCAGCGGGAGGGCCCGAGATACGCAGTATTTT,CASSISGRARDTQYF
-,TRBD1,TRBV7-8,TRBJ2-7,TGTGCCAGCAGCCTGAGGACAGGGGAATCGAGAGAGCAGTACTTC,CASSLRTGESREQYF
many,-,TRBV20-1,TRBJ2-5,TGCAGTGCTAGAGGGTACAGCCACTCAAGGACCCAGTACTTC,CSARGYSHSRTQYF
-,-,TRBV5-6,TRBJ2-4,TGTGCCAGCAGCTTGCGAGCGGTACTAGCCAAAAACATTCAGTACTTC,CASSLRAVLAKNIQYF
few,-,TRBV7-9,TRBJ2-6,TGTGCCAGCCAGGACTCTGGGGCCAACGTCCTGACTTTC,CASQDSGANVLTF
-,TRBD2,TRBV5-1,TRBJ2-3,TGCGCCAGCAGCAAGCGACTAGCGGGTACGGCGGGAGCAACAGATACGCAGTATTTT,CASSKRLAGTAGATDTQYF
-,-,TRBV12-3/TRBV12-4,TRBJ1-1,TGTGCCAGCAGGCGGACTCTAGTCATGAACACTGAAGCTTTCTTT,CASRRTLVMNTEAFF
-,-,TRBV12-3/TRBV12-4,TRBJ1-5,TGTGCCAGCAGTTTGACCCAGGGACGAGTTGAGGTTCGACAGCCCCAGCATTTT,CASSLTQGRVEVRQPQHF
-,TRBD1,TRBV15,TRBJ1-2,TGTGCCACCAGCAGAGATAGAGGGACAGCGCATCGTTATGGCTACACCTTC,CATSRDRGTAHRYGYTF
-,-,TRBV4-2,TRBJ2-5,TGTGCCAGCAGCCAAGGGGACTGGAAAGAGACCCAGTACTTC,CASSQGDWKETQYF
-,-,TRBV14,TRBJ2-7,TGTGCCAGCAGCCAAGTAACAGGATTGTCCGAGCAGTACTTC,CASSQVTGLSEQYF
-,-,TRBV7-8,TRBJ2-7,TGTGCCAGCAGTCTAGACGGGGTCTCCTACGAGCAGTACTTC,CASSLDGVSYEQYF
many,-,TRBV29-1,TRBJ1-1,TGCAGCGTTGACCCGAGGAACACTGAAGCTTTCTTT,CSVDPRNTEAFF
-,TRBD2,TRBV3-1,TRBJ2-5,TGTGCCAGCAGCCCCCCCCAAGGGAGGGGCTGGAACCAGTACTTC,CASSPPQGRGWNQYF
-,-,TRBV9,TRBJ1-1,TGTGCCAGCAGCGTAGCTGCAGCGAACACTGAAGCTTTCTTT,CASSVAAANTEAFF
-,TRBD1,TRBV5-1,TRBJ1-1,TGCGCCAGCATCTTGGAGGGGGCATTAATGTTCTTT,CASILEGALMFF
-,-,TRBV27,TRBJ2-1,TGTGCCAGCAGCTCCGGACACCTGCAGTTCTTC,CASSSGHLQFF
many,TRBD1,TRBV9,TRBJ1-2,TGTGCCAGCAGCCCCGGGACAGCGTATGGCTACACCTTC,CASSPGTAYGYTF
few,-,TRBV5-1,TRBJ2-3,TGCGCCAGCAGCCCTTTTCTAACGACTAGCACAGATACGCAGTATTTT,CASSPFLTTSTDTQYF
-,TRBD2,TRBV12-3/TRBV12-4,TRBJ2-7,TGTGCCAGCAGTCCACCCGGGGCGGGAGGGCGCTACGAGCAGTACTTC,CASSPPGAGGRYEQYF
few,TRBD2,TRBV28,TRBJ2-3,TGTGCCAGCGTGACTAGCGGGAGGAGTTTGACGCAGTATTTT,CASVTSGRSLTQYF
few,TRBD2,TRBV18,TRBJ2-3,TGTGCCAGCTCACCTCTCCCGGGAGGGATCACAGATACGCAGTATTTT,CASSPLPGGITDTQYF
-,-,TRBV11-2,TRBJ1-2,TGTGCCAGCAGCTTAGAACGGGGGGCACGATACACCTTC,CASSLERGARYTF
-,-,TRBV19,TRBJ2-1,TGTGCCAGTAGTACTGGGAGTCACCTTTCCAATGAGCAGTTCTTC,CASSTGSHLSNEQFF
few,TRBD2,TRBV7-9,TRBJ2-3,TGTGCCAGCAGCCTAGTGGGACTATTCACAGATACGCAGTATTTT,CASSLVGLFTDTQYF
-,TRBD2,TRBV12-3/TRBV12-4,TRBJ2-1,TGTGCCAGCAGTTTACCTTCCTTTAGGACTAGCGGGGCCTACAATGAGCAGTTCTTC,CASSLPSFRTSGAYNEQFF
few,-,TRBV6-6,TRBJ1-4,TGTGCCAGCACAATAGGGACGTATGAAAAACTGTTTTTT,CASTIGTYEKLFF
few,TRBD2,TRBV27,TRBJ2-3,TGTGCCAGCAGTTTGTCGCGGGAGGGACACACAGATACGCAGTATTTT,CASSLSREGHTDTQYF
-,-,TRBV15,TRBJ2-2,TGTGCCACCAGCGGGGGGCCCACCGGGGAGCTGTTTTTT,CATSGGPTGELFF
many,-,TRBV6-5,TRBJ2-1,TGTGCCAGCAGTTACTCGAAGGGACTTCTGAGCTCCTACAATGAGCAGTTCTTC,CASSYSKGLLSSYNEQFF
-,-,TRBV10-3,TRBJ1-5,TGTGCCTCAAGGTCCGGGACGGATAATCAGCCCCAGCATTTT,CASRSGTDNQPQHF
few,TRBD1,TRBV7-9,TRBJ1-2,TGTGCCAGCAGCCCAACTCCGGGACAGGGAAGAGGCTACACCTTC,CASSPTPGQGRGYTF
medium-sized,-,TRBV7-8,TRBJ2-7,TGTGCCAGCACCGTTTACCAAGACACCTCTCGAGAGCAGTACTTC,CASTVYQDTSREQYF
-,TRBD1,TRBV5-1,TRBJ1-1,TGCGCCAGCATCCTGCGAGGGGGGGACAGCATGAACACTGAAGCTTTCTTT,CASILRGGDSMNTEAFF
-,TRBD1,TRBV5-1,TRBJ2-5,TGCGCCAGCAGCTCCTACAGGGGGAAATTGGAAAAAGAGACCCAGTACTTC,CASSSYRGKLEKETQYF
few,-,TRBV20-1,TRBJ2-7,TGCAGTGCTAGACCTTTGGGCCACGAGCAGTACTTC,CSARPLGHEQYF
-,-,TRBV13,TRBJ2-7,TGTGCCAGCAGCGGAAAGCCCTACGAGCAGTACTTC,CASSGKPYEQYF
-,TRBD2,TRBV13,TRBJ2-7,TGTGCCAGCACCTTAGCGGGAGGGTCCTACGAGCAGTACTTC,CASTLAGGSYEQYF
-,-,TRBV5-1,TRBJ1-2,TGCGCCAGCAGCTTGGATCTTTTTTCGGCGTATGGCTACACCTTC,CASSLDLFSAYGYTF
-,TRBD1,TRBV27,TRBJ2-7,TGTGCCAGCTCGTATGACAGGGTCCACGAGCAGTACTTC,CASSYDRVHEQYF
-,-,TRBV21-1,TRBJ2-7,TGTGCCAACCTCTACCGATCCGGGACAGGGGGTTCCGAGCAGTACTTC,CANLYRSGTGGSEQYF
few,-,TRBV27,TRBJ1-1,TGTGCCAGCAAGAGAGGAGGAGAAGCTTTCTTT,CASKRGGEAFF
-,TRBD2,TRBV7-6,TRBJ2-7,TGTGCCAGCAGCTTAGGGACTAGCGGGAGATGGGCCTACGAGCAGTACTTC,CASSLGTSGRWAYEQYF